The 10 T cell receptor beta chains in this list originate from one sample, sequenced in a study of T cell repertoires in cytomegalovirus infection. From the reads, TCRdb called clonotypes with MiXCR, one entry per CDR3 protein. The sample lists some 180,000 distinct CDR3 sequences, roughly a sixth seen once, with about 25% in the top ten. The specimen sequenced was CD8+ T cells from PBMCs. The receptors come from a human donor in good health (CMV status not recorded). Some clones in this sample may be carry-over from other donors' samples.

The rearrangement links TRBV9 to TRBJ1-2; D is unclear. Trimming took off 5 bases at V and 6 bases at J, with 11 bases between the two ends. CDR3 size: 12 residues. CDR1 is SGDLS, CDR2 YYNGEE, per germline. CDR3 sequence (DNA): TGTGCCAGCAGGTCACAGACACATGGCTACACCTTC. Protein: CASRSQTHGYTF.

This clonotype was seen only a few times. This chain links TRBV7-2 with TRBJ2-3; TRBD2 matches 12 bases. This CDR3 region has 16 residues. CDR1 and CDR2 from the germline V gene are SGHTA and FQGNSA. V trimming: 3 bases; J trimming: 5 bases; junction bases outside the gene matches: 6. The CDR3 loop is CASSFLAGGPEDTQYF. For the CDR3, the DNA is TGTGCCAGCAGCTTCCTAGCGGGGGGGCCAGAAGATACGCAGTATTTT.

The V and J genes are TRBV12-3 or TRBV12-4 and TRBJ1-6; tentative D call: TRBD1 (6 bases). The CDR3 length is 16 residues. V gave up 4 bases and J gave up 7 bases, with 17 bases separating them. The CDR3 protein is CASSSTGRGGNSPLHF. The CDR3 DNA reads TGTGCCAGCAGTTCCACAGGGCGGGGAGGGAATTCACCCCTCCACTTT.

The gene calls are TRBV6-2 or TRBV6-3 and TRBJ1-6, with D unresolved. The CDR3 has 15 amino acids. Trimming stripped 5 bases from V and 10 bases from J, with 18 bases between. CDR1 MNHEY and CDR2 SVGEGT come from the germline V gene. The CDR3 loop reads CASSQRRDLGSPLHF. CDR3 nucleotides: TGTGCCAGCAGTCAGAGACGGGATTTGGGGTCACCCCTCCACTTT.

The V gene is TRBV27, the J gene TRBJ2-3; maybe TRBD2 (6 bases). The CDR3 is 14 residues long. V was trimmed by 2 bases and J by 1 base, leaving 7 bases between them. CDR1 MNHEY and CDR2 SMNVEV come from the germline V gene (reference sequence). The CDR3 DNA sequence: TGTGCCAGCAGTTTACGGAGGGGCACAGATACGCAGTATTTT. Amino acids: CASSLRRGTDTQYF.

The V and J genes are TRBV28 and TRBJ2-7; D unclear. The CDR3 contains 13 residues. Trimming stripped 5 bases from V and 0 bases from J, with 8 bases between. Germline loops: CDR1 MDHEN, CDR2 SYDVKM. CDR3 loop: CASSILSSYEQYF. As DNA, the CDR3 is TGTGCCAGCAGTATCCTTAGCTCCTACGAGCAGTACTTC.

This clonotype appeared a few times. The J gene is TRBJ1-2, the V gene TRBV7-2, with 8 bases aligning to TRBD1. CDR1 is SGHTA, CDR2 FQGNSA, per germline. The J segment lost 7 bases and the V segment lost 6 bases, leaving 10 bases of the junction unmatched. The CDR3 contains 14 residues. CDR3 DNA sequence: TGTGCCAGCAGAGACAGGGGATCGGGCTCTGGCTACACCTTC. This gives the protein CASRDRGSGSGYTF.

This sequence joins TRBV7-9 and TRBJ2-4; 7 nucleotides line up with TRBD1. Germline V lookup: CDR1 SEHNR, CDR2 FQNEAQ (reference sequence). The junction had 7 bases not matched to a gene; V was cut back by 5 bases and J by 0 bases. This CDR3 has 16 amino acids. CDR3 amino acids: CASSPTTGRAKNIQYF. Written as DNA, the CDR3 is TGTGCCAGCAGCCCAACGACAGGGAGAGCCAAAAACATTCAGTACTTC.

The chain has TRBV7-2 and TRBJ1-1; no reliable D call. V lost 2 bases, J lost 1 base, and 8 bases lay in between. Germline CDR1 SGHTA, CDR2 FQGNSA. The CDR3 consists of 14 residues. The CDR3, as DNA: TGTGCCAGCAGCTTAACTATCGGGAACACTGAAGCTTTCTTT. Amino acids: CASSLTIGNTEAFF. Combining the CDR3 with reference TRBV7-2 and TRBJ1-1 gives the whole variable domain GAGVSQSPSNKVTEKGKDVELRCDPISGHTALYWYRQSLGQGLEFLIYFQGNSAPDKSGLPSDRFSAERTGGSVSTLTIQRTQQEDSAVYLCASSLTIGNTEAFFGQGTRLTVV.

The chain couples TRBV7-9 to TRBJ1-2; TRBD1 agrees at 8 bases. The CDR3 extends over 15 amino acids. The junction had 9 bases not matched to a gene; V was cut back by 5 bases and J by 4 bases. From germline, CDR1 is SEHNR and CDR2 FQNEAQ (reference sequence). The CDR3, as DNA: TGTGCCAGCAGCCCGCCGGGACAGGTGATCTATGGCTACACCTTC. This gives the protein CASSPPGQVIYGYTF.